These 27 T cell receptor beta chains were sequenced from one sample in a study of cytomegalovirus exposure and HLA in healthy donors (dated by TCRdb to about 2017). The library came from the immunoSEQ multiplex PCR assay. A mixture of 60 forward primers for TCR Vbeta segments and 13 reverse primers for TCR Jbeta segments was used in the multiplex PCR. TCRdb's version of the immuneACCESS table is confined to in-frame rearrangements and falls short of the full clone set. An unresolved V gene accounts for under half of the shortfall where checked; the remainder is of unknown origin. This sample comprises about 100,000 clones, 79% of them detected only once. Of the sample, 3.8% falls within the top ten clones. Sequencing was done on a sample of PBMCs. These TCRs come from a middle-aged woman in good health and CMV-seronegative.

This clone was found a few times. This rearrangement joins TRBV19 to TRBJ1-1, with D hard to call. Germline loops: CDR1 LNHDA, CDR2 SQIVND (reference sequence). V was clipped by 4 bases and J by 0 bases, with 6 bases between them. This CDR3 is 13 amino acids long. The CDR3 coding sequence is TGTGCCAGTAGTACCCAGTTGAACACTGAAGCTTTCTTT. Encoded protein: CASSTQLNTEAFF. The full variable domain, completed using reference TRBV19 and TRBJ1-1, is DGGITQSPKYLFRKEGQNVTLSCEQNLNHDAMYWYRQDPGQGLRLIYYSQIVNDFQKGDIAEGYSVSREKKESFPLTVTSAQKNPTAFYLCASSTQLNTEAFFGQGTRLTVV.

The V gene is TRBV29-1, the J gene TRBJ2-3, with D possibly TRBD1 on 5 matching bases. Germline V gene sequence: CDR1 SQVTM, CDR2 ANQGSEA. Trimming stripped 4 bases from V and 2 bases from J, with 13 bases between. The CDR3 is 14 amino acids. CDR3 in amino acids: CSVGFRATTDTQYF. CDR3 in DNA: TGCAGCGTTGGTTTCAGGGCGACCACAGATACGCAGTATTTT.

This chain connects TRBV5-1 to TRBJ2-2; 7 nucleotides line up with TRBD2. Trimming at V came to 3 bases and at J to 2 bases, leaving 4 bases not matched to a gene. The CDR3 consists of 15 residues. Looked up from germline, CDR1 is SGHRS and CDR2 is YFSETQ. The CDR3 sequence is CASSSRGSNTGELFF. The CDR3 DNA reads as TGCGCCAGCAGCTCGCGGGGGAGCAACACCGGGGAGCTGTTTTTT.

The chain links TRBV7-2 to TRBJ2-5, with 10 bases that match TRBD1. CDR1 is SGHTA and CDR2 is FQGNSA in the germline V gene. The CDR3 has 16 amino acids. Losses at the gene ends were 6 bases for V and 1 base for J; bases not matched to a gene: 8. In nucleotides, the CDR3 is TGTGCCAGCAGTACTCGGGACAGGGGAGGCCAAGAGACCCAGTACTTC. Translation gives CASSTRDRGGQETQYF.

V gene TRBV15 combines with J gene TRBJ1-3; D is ambiguous. V dropped 2 bases and J dropped 4 bases, with 6 bases sitting between them. This CDR3 spans 13 amino acids. Germline V CDR1 and CDR2: LNHNV, YYDKDF (reference sequence). This chain's CDR3 is CATSRNTGNTIYF. CDR3 coding DNA: TGTGCCACCAGCAGAAATACAGGAAACACCATATATTTT.

The genes are TRBV2 and TRBJ2-3; 10 positions agree with TRBD2. V dropped 2 bases and J dropped 2; count of bases not matched to a gene: 4. The V gene's germline CDR1 is SNHLY and CDR2 FYNNEI. The CDR3 runs to 16 residues. The CDR3 DNA sequence: TGTGCCAGCAGTGAACTCCTAGCGGGGGCCACAGATACGCAGTATTTT. Amino acids: CASSELLAGATDTQYF. The full variable domain, with the rest looked up from reference TRBV2 and TRBJ2-3, is EPEVTQTPSHQVTQMGQEVILRCVPISNHLYFYWYRQILGQKVEFLVSFYNNEISEKSEIFDDQFSVERPDGSNFTLKIRSTKLEDSAMYFCASSELLAGATDTQYFGPGTRLTVL.

Turning to this clone: The germline gene is not matched at one end of the junction; a read error may be the cause. The sample carries other DNA sequences with the same CDR3. The CDR3 sequence: CASSFIRGQFAEAFF. The CDR3 DNA follows: TGTGCCAGCAGTTTCATAAGGGGTCAATTCGCTGAGGCTTTCTTT. The chain links TRBV28 to TRBJ1-1, with D perhaps matching TRBD1 (5 bases). This CDR3 region has 15 residues. Germline-derived CDR1 and CDR2 are MDHEN and SYDVKM.

This chain connects TRBV4-2 to TRBJ1-1; TRBD1 is a possible D gene (5 bases). The CDR3 length is 14 residues. The germline CDR1 and CDR2 sequences are LGHNA and YNFKEQ. The ends were cut back, 1 base at V and 12 bases at J, with 18 bases in the middle. CDR3 in amino acids: CASSQGPQWGETFF. The CDR3 nucleotides are TGTGCCAGCAGCCAAGGACCCCAGTGGGGGGAAACTTTCTTT.

This chain connects TRBV4-2 to TRBJ1-1, with a possible D match to TRBD1 (5 bases). This CDR3 is built from 14 residues. Per the germline V gene, CDR1 is LGHNA and CDR2 is YNFKEQ. V lost 3 bases and J lost 4, with 12 bases in between. CDR3 loop: CASSHPGGVTEAFF. CDR3 DNA sequence: TGTGCCAGCAGCCACCCGGGAGGGGTCACTGAAGCTTTCTTT.

The chain has TRBV2 and TRBJ1-2; perhaps TRBD1 as D (5 bases). V dropped 8 bases and J dropped 5 bases, with 18 bases sitting between them. Germline V gene data show CDR1 as SNHLY and CDR2 as FYNNEI. This CDR3 contains 14 residues. CDR3 coding DNA: TGTGCCAGCGGCGCGGGGCAGGGAGGTTATGGCTACACCTTC. It codes for CASGAGQGGYGYTF.

The rearrangement joins TRBV15 to TRBJ2-7, with D possibly matching TRBD1 (6 bases). This CDR3 comprises 13 residues. V lost 11 bases, J lost 0 bases, and 14 bases lay in between. Germline CDR1 LNHNV, CDR2 YYDKDF (reference sequence). DNA of the CDR3: TGTGCCTCCGGGTTGGACAGCTCCTACGAGCAGTACTTC. Translated: CASGLDSSYEQYF.

The chain is built from TRBV28 and TRBJ1-5; D call uncertain. The V gene lost 5 bases and the J gene lost 7 bases, with 18 bases spanning the gap. Germline V gene data show CDR1 as MDHEN and CDR2 as SYDVKM. This CDR3 is built from 15 residues. The CDR3 DNA reads TGTGCCAGCAGTCGTCCTAGCCGGGGAGGGCAGCCCCAGCATTTT. Translating gives CASSRPSRGGQPQHF.

There are a few counts of this clone. The genes are TRBV11-2 and TRBJ2-1; 9 nucleotides agree with TRBD1. Per germline, CDR1 SGHAT and CDR2 FQNNGV. The CDR3 runs 16 residues. The V segment lost 3 bases and the J segment 3 bases; nucleotides outside the gene matches: 6. As DNA, the CDR3 is TGTGCCAGCAGCTTTGGCGGGACAGGGTACTACAATGAGCAGTTCTTC. It codes for CASSFGGTGYYNEQFF.

The rearrangement uses TRBV9 and TRBJ2-5; D gene ambiguous. V was clipped by 2 bases and J by 4 bases, with 15 bases between them. The germline CDR1 and CDR2 sequences are SGDLS and YYNGEE. The CDR3 runs to 15 residues. This chain's CDR3 is CASSVNPVGPETQYF. Here the CDR3 DNA reads TGTGCCAGCAGCGTTAACCCGGTTGGGCCAGAGACCCAGTACTTC.

The CDR3 reads CASSRRRGLDSPLHF. DNA for the CDR3: TGTGCCAGCAGTCGTAGGCGGGGGCTGGATTCACCCCTCCACTTT. The V and J genes are TRBV6-5 and TRBJ1-6; the D gene is possibly TRBD1 (6 bases). This CDR3 is 15 amino acids long. Trimming left V 5 bases short and J 8 bases short, with 16 bases between. Germline CDR1 MNHEY, CDR2 SVGAGI.

V and J are TRBV5-6 and TRBJ2-1; TRBD1 agrees at 10 bases. J lost 4 bases, V lost 4 bases, and 5 bases had no gene match. The CDR3 has 15 amino acids. The germline V gene encodes CDR1 SGHDT and CDR2 YYEEEE. The CDR3 region is CASSPGQGVYNEQFF. In DNA, the CDR3 is TGTGCCAGCAGCCCCGGACAGGGGGTATACAATGAGCAGTTCTTC.

This chain uses TRBV5-1 with TRBJ2-1; 9 bases fit TRBD2. The CDR3 is made up of 15 amino acids. With V trimmed by 4 bases and J by 7 bases, 9 bases remained unmatched. Per the germline V gene, CDR1 is SGHRS and CDR2 is YFSETQ. The CDR3 coding sequence is TGCGCCAGCAGCCAGCGGGGCGGGGGGGTAAATGAGCAGTTCTTC. Protein product: CASSQRGGGVNEQFF.

The chain has TRBV7-6 and TRBJ2-2; TRBD1 agrees at 7 bases. The trim removed 1 base at V and 0 bases at J, leaving 2 bases unmatched. The CDR3 is made up of 16 amino acids. Germline V CDR1 and CDR2: SGHVS, FNYEAQ. The CDR3 coding sequence is TGTGCCAGCAGCTTAGAAGACAGGGCGAACACCGGGGAGCTGTTTTTT. The encoded protein is CASSLEDRANTGELFF.

This chain connects TRBV7-8 to TRBJ2-2, with D maybe TRBD2 (5 bases). V lost 3 bases and J 5 bases, leaving 16 bases between the germline ends. CDR3 length: 16 residues. The V gene's germline CDR1 is SGHVS and CDR2 FQNEAQ. The CDR3 loop is CASSFILRGGTGELFF. Written as DNA, the CDR3 is TGTGCCAGCAGCTTTATTTTACGGGGTGGGACCGGGGAGCTGTTTTTT.

This chain links TRBV7-9 with TRBJ1-5; D is undetermined. Between the trimmed V and J ends, which lost 1 base and 7 bases, there was a span of 17 bases. Germline V CDR1 and CDR2: SEHNR, FQNEAQ (reference sequence). This CDR3 has 16 residues. The CDR3 DNA reads TGTGCCAGCAGCTTAGGCGGGTGGGGTTTAGGCCAGCCCCAGCATTTT. This codes for CASSLGGWGLGQPQHF. The full variable domain, completed using reference TRBV7-9 and TRBJ1-5, is DTGVSQNPRHKITKRGQNVTFRCDPISEHNRLYWYRQTLGQGPEFLTYFQNEAQLEKSRLLSDRFSAERPKGSFSTLEIQRTEQGDSAMYLCASSLGGWGLGQPQHFGDGTRLSIL.

The J gene is TRBJ2-5, the V gene TRBV18; TRBD1 aligns across 11 bases. The CDR3 sequence is 16 residues long. Germline CDR1 KGHSH, CDR2 LQKENI. Germline trimming cut 6 bases from V and 5 bases from J; bases unmatched to any gene: 11. Written as DNA, the CDR3 is TGTGCCAGCTCGCGAAATGGACAGGGGGCGCGGGAGACCCAGTACTTC. This gives the protein CASSRNGQGARETQYF. Full variable domain (outside the CDR3, taken from reference TRBV18 and TRBJ2-5): NAGVMQNPRHLVRRRGQEARLRCSPMKGHSHVYWYRQLPEEGLKFMVYLQKENIIDESGMPKERFSAEFPKEGPSILRIQQVVRGDSAAYFCASSRNGQGARETQYFGPGTRLLVL.

This clone has a handful of counts. The V gene is TRBV6-1, the J gene TRBJ1-3; D is undetermined. Deletions cut 1 base from V and 0 bases from J, with 10 bases between. Germline CDR1 reads MNHNS; CDR2 reads SASEGT. This CDR3 is 16 amino acids long. CDR3 loop: CASSEGAGFSGNTIYF. The DNA for the CDR3 is TGTGCCAGCAGTGAAGGGGCAGGCTTCTCTGGAAACACCATATATTTT.

The table lists this clone with a count of one. The chain combines TRBV19 with TRBJ1-2; 7 bases agree with TRBD1. Trimming removed 8 bases from V and 7 bases from J; junction bases left unmatched: 16. Germline CDR1 reads LNHDA; CDR2 reads SQIVND (reference sequence). There are 15 residues in the CDR3. This CDR3 reads CASSEGARLGGGYTF. As DNA, the CDR3 is TGTGCCAGTTCAGAGGGGGCGCGACTTGGGGGTGGCTACACCTTC.

V usage is TRBV10-3 and J usage is TRBJ1-5, with 7 nucleotides matching TRBD1. The V and J ends lost 6 bases and 4 bases, in that order; junction bases with no gene match: 6. The CDR3 runs to 14 residues. In germline, CDR1 is ENHRY, CDR2 SYGVKD. CDR3 residues: CAISSKDRNQPQHF. Here the CDR3 DNA reads TGTGCCATCAGCTCGAAGGACAGGAATCAGCCCCAGCATTTT.

V and J are TRBV29-1 and TRBJ1-2, with TRBD1 matching over 7 bases. CDR1 and CDR2 (germline): SQVTM, ANQGSEA. V gave up 7 bases and J gave up 4 bases; unmatched junction bases: 12. The length of the CDR3 is 14 residues. This chain's CDR3 is CSALNRGASYGYTF. Here the CDR3 DNA reads TGCAGCGCCCTTAACAGGGGAGCGAGCTATGGCTACACCTTC.

V usage is TRBV5-1 and J usage is TRBJ2-7; 8 nucleotides match TRBD1. Trimming removed 3 bases from V and 0 bases from J; junction bases left unmatched: 2. Germline V lookup: CDR1 SGHRS, CDR2 YFSETQ. The CDR3 covers 14 residues. CDR3 sequence (DNA): TGCGCCAGCAGCTGGGACAGGAGCTCCTACGAGCAGTACTTC. Translated, it gives CASSWDRSSYEQYF.

The chain couples TRBV7-3 to TRBJ2-5; D is unclear. Trimming cost V 0 bases and J 4 bases, with 6 bases left between them. The CDR3 covers 13 residues. Looked up from germline, CDR1 is SGHTA and CDR2 is FQGTGA. CDR3: CASSLTLRETQYF. CDR3 sequence (DNA): TGTGCCAGCAGCTTAACGTTGCGAGAGACCCAGTACTTC.